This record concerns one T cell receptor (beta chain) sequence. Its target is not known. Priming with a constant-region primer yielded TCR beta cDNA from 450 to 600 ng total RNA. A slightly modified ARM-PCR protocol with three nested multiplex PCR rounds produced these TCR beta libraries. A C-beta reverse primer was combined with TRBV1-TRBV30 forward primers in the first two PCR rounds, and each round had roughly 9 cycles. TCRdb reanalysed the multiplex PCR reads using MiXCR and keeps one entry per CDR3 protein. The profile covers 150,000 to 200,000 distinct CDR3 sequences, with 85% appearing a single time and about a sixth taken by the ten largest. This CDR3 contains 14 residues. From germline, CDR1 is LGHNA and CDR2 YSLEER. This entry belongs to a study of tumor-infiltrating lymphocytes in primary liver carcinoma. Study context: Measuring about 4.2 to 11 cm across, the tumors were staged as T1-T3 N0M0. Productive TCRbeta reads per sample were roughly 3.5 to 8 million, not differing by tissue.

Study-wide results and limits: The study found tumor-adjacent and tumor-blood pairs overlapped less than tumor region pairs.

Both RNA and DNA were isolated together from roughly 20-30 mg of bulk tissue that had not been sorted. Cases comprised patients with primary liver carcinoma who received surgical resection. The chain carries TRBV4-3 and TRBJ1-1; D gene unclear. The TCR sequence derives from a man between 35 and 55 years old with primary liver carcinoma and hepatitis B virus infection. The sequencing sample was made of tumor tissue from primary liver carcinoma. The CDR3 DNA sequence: TGCACTAGCAGCCAAGATACTAAGAACACTGAAGCTTTCTTT. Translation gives CTSSQDTKNTEAFF.